This T cell receptor (beta chain) originates from a study of T-cell memory formation after mild COVID-19. The germline CDR1 and CDR2 sequences are SGDLS and YYNGEE. The CDR3 runs to 16 residues. Trimming took 0 bases from V and 4 from J; bases not matched to a gene: 7. TCRdb analysed the 5' RACE reads with MiXCR anew, one entry per CDR3 protein. The sample has some 190,000 distinct CDR3 sequences; 16% are singletons. This clonotype originated in an adult woman who had mild COVID-19 (a few samples of this study predate the infection). Cell type and time point are not known. The sequencing sample was made of PBMCs or a T cell subset sorted from them (not recorded which). V usage is TRBV9 and J usage is TRBJ2-1; 7 positions agree with TRBD1. CDR3 sequence: CASSVGATGIYNEQFF. The DNA of the CDR3 is TGTGCCAGCAGCGTAGGGGCGACAGGGATATACAATGAGCAGTTCTTC.